This note documents a single T cell receptor beta chain sequence. Its antigen is as yet unknown. PCR employed 60 Vbeta and 13 Jbeta primers. The table came from immunoSEQ multiplex PCR; TCRdb's copy has only in-frame clones and leaves some out. In the table there are tens of thousands of clones, 35% to 50% of which are singletons. CDR1 SGHRS and CDR2 YFSETQ come from the germline V gene. Trimming took 4 bases from V and 0 from J, leaving 11 bases between them. The CDR3 is 14 amino acids. This entry comes from a study of cytomegalovirus exposure and HLA in healthy donors. Study findings and constraints: The study flagged roughly 160 TCR beta chains as cytomegalovirus-associated.

What was sequenced was PBMCs. The chain combines TRBV5-1 with TRBJ2-7, with D possibly TRBD1 on 6 matching bases. The source is a woman aged 45-60 years in good health and CMV-seronegative. The DNA for the CDR3 is TGCGCCAGCAGCCGGGACAAGAGCTCCTACGAGCAGTACTTC. Protein product: CASSRDKSSYEQYF.